The 21 T cell receptor beta chains below all came from one sample that was sequenced in a study of blood T cells in healthy people across ages. Alongside a J-beta primer mix, a sample-barcoded 5' primer served in a second PCR lasting roughly 6 to 11 cycles. TCRdb re-derived calls from the 5' RACE reads in MiXCR, one entry per CDR3 protein. This sample has about 1.1 million distinct CDR3 sequences, with roughly two fifths found just once. Sequenced material: blood. These receptors were collected from a man aged 18-30 years in good health.

This rearrangement joins TRBV11-1 to TRBJ2-1, with TRBD1 as a possible D gene (5 bases). The V gene lost 5 bases and the J gene lost 7 bases, with 21 bases spanning the gap. CDR1 SGHAT and CDR2 FQDESV come from the germline V gene (reference sequence). CDR3 length: 16 residues. The CDR3 loop reads CASSRFRQNQLNEQFF. Written as DNA, the CDR3 is TGTGCCAGCAGCCGGTTTAGACAGAACCAGTTAAATGAGCAGTTCTTC.

This clonotype has just a few counts. V is TRBV2 and J is TRBJ1-5, with D tentatively TRBD1 (5 bases). V gave up 5 bases and J gave up 4 bases, with 18 bases separating them. Germline CDR1 is SNHLY and CDR2 is FYNNEI. The CDR3 covers 16 residues. The CDR3 sequence is CASSWAGRTQNQPQHF. The CDR3 coding sequence is TGTGCCAGCAGTTGGGCAGGGAGAACTCAAAATCAGCCCCAGCATTTT.

This clonotype was detected many times. The genes are TRBV7-2 and TRBJ2-3, with 9 bases that match TRBD2. The CDR3 totals 16 residues. V lost 0 bases, J lost 4 bases, and 5 bases stayed unmatched. Looked up from germline, CDR1 is SGHTA and CDR2 is FQGNSA. The CDR3 bases are TGTGCCAGCAGCTTAGCGAGTAGCGGGGGTGCAGATACGCAGTATTTT. This codes for CASSLASSGGADTQYF.

The chain has TRBV20-1 and TRBJ2-3, with 11 positions matching TRBD2. The V gene end was trimmed by 5 bases and the J gene end by 4 bases; junction bases not matched to a gene: 11. From germline, CDR1 is DFQATT and CDR2 SNEGSKA (reference sequence). The CDR3 runs to 16 residues. CDR3 DNA: TGCAGTGCTTGGAAAGCGGGACTAGCGGCGGCAGATACGCAGTATTTT. Residues: CSAWKAGLAAADTQYF.

This CDR3 is CASSEEGEGYGYTF. In DNA, the CDR3 is TGTGCCAGCAGTGAAGAAGGGGAGGGCTATGGCTACACCTTC. J is TRBJ1-2 and V is TRBV2; perhaps TRBD1 as D (5 bases). The CDR3 loop spans 14 amino acids. Trimming took off 1 base at V and 4 bases at J, with 10 bases between the two ends. Germline V gene data show CDR1 as SNHLY and CDR2 as FYNNEI.

This rearrangement joins TRBV20-1 to TRBJ2-1, with 13 nucleotides matching TRBD2. Germline values: CDR1 DFQATT, CDR2 SNEGSKA (reference sequence). This CDR3 has 16 amino acids. V shed 3 bases, J shed 0 bases, and the junction held 2 bases outside the gene matches. This CDR3 is CSARTSGGFSYNEQFF. The CDR3 nucleotides read TGCAGTGCTAGGACTAGCGGGGGGTTCTCCTACAATGAGCAGTTCTTC.

A remark on this clonotype: The junction departs from germline at one end; a sequencing error may be responsible. CDR3 sequence (DNA): TGTGCCGGCAGTTACCCCCGAGTAGGGGAGCAGTACTTC. This sequence encodes CAGSYPRVGEQYF. The J gene is TRBJ2-7, the V gene TRBV6-2 or TRBV6-3; D unclear. There are 13 residues in the CDR3. The germline V gene has CDR1 MNHEY and CDR2 SVGEGT.

The chain carries TRBV7-2 and TRBJ2-5; 12 nucleotides agree with TRBD2. V dropped 3 bases and J dropped 11; count of bases not matched to a gene: 13. The CDR3 extends over 16 amino acids. Germline assignment: CDR1 SGHTA and CDR2 FQGNSA. The CDR3 is CASSFSSGGDYNEQYF. The CDR3 DNA reads as TGTGCCAGCAGCTTCTCTAGCGGGGGGGACTACAATGAGCAGTACTTC.

A few counts support this clonotype. The V call is TRBV7-2, the J call TRBJ1-2, with TRBD1 matching 9 bases. The J segment lost 6 bases and the V segment lost 5 bases, leaving 16 bases of the junction unmatched. Germline V gene sequence: CDR1 SGHTA, CDR2 FQGNSA. The CDR3 loop spans 17 amino acids. The CDR3 reads CASSLTLTGGGPDGYTF. The CDR3 DNA sequence: TGTGCCAGCAGCCTGACCTTAACAGGGGGCGGCCCGGATGGCTACACCTTC.

On this clonotype itself: Sequence at one end of the junction differs from germline and may be a read error. The chain uses TRBV10-3 and TRBJ2-7; tentative D call: TRBD1 (6 bases). The CDR3 totals 14 residues. Per germline, CDR1 ENHRY and CDR2 SYGVKD. CDR3 nucleotides: TGTGCCATCGGTGACTCGACAGGAGCCTACGAGCAGTACTTC. This encodes CAIGDSTGAYEQYF.

This clonotype was counted a few times. The rearrangement uses TRBV12-3 or TRBV12-4 and TRBJ1-1; 7 nucleotides agree with TRBD1. V lost 3 bases and J lost 1; bases outside the gene matches: 8. This CDR3 spans 16 amino acids. The CDR3 reads CASSLGGGAGNTEAFF. The CDR3 DNA reads as TGTGCCAGCAGTTTGGGAGGGGGCGCGGGGAACACTGAAGCTTTCTTT.

This clonotype appeared many times. This chain links TRBV6-5 with TRBJ2-5; D unclear. Trimming removed 6 bases at V and 5 bases at J, with 7 bases between. Germline loops: CDR1 MNHEY, CDR2 SVGAGI. The CDR3 has 11 residues. CDR3 DNA sequence: TGTGCCAGCAGCCGTTATGAGACCCAGTACTTC. Translation gives CASSRYETQYF.

This chain connects TRBV24-1 to TRBJ1-2; 9 nucleotides match TRBD1. J gave up 2 bases and V 3 bases, and 3 bases lay outside the gene matches. CDR1 and CDR2 from the germline V gene are KGHDR and SFDVKD. This CDR3 is built from 15 residues. The CDR3 nucleotides read TGTGCCACCAGTGATCCAGGGACAGGGAACTATGGCTACACCTTC. It codes for CATSDPGTGNYGYTF.

Only a few counts were recorded for this clonotype. The chain carries TRBV6-2 or TRBV6-3 and TRBJ1-5; D is perhaps TRBD1 (5 bases). The V gene's germline CDR1 is MNHEY and CDR2 SVGEGT. Between the trimmed V and J ends, which lost 3 bases and 6 bases, there was a span of 15 bases. The CDR3 length is 15 residues. Here the CDR3 reads CASSYRDPGSQPQHF. CDR3 DNA: TGTGCCAGCAGTTATCGGGACCCTGGGAGTCAGCCCCAGCATTTT.

This chain joins TRBV4-1 and TRBJ2-1; D is perhaps TRBD2 (7 bases). This CDR3 spans 13 amino acids. V was trimmed by 7 bases and J by 6 bases, leaving 13 bases between them. Germline V CDR1 and CDR2: MGHRA, YSYEKL. The DNA of the CDR3 is TGCGCCAGCATAGGGGGGGCCACCAATGAGCAGTTCTTC. Protein sequence: CASIGGATNEQFF.

This clonotype was seen only a few times. The chain recombines TRBV2 with TRBJ2-1, with D possibly TRBD2 on 6 matching bases. The CDR3 has 13 residues. CDR1 and CDR2 from the germline V gene are SNHLY and FYNNEI. Deletions cut 10 bases from V and 2 bases from J, with 12 bases between. CDR3 sequence reads: CATLTGAYNEQFF. CDR3 coding DNA: TGTGCCACCCTAACGGGGGCCTACAATGAGCAGTTCTTC.

The V and J genes are TRBV4-2 and TRBJ2-1; weak D call: TRBD1 (5 bases). The CDR3 length is 16 residues. CDR1 LGHNA and CDR2 YNFKEQ come from the germline V gene. Trimming stripped 4 bases from V and 4 bases from J, with 17 bases between. The CDR3 reads CASSPGGAWIYNEQFF. The CDR3 DNA reads TGTGCCAGCAGCCCGGGTGGGGCGTGGATATACAATGAGCAGTTCTTC.

Note on this clonotype: A much larger clone differs by one base, so this may be a read error. The chain couples TRBV28 to TRBJ1-1; D uncertain. V lost 5 bases and J 11 bases, leaving 12 bases between the germline ends. Per germline, CDR1 MDHEN and CDR2 SYDVKM. This CDR3 is built from 11 residues. CDR3 region: CASSPGRRAFF. CDR3 bases: TGTGCCAGCAGTCCCGGACGGCGGGCTTTCTTT.

The rearrangement links TRBV7-2 to TRBJ2-1; no reliable D call. The J call may be incorrect, as the DNA end agrees better with TRBJ2-7. This CDR3 region has 13 residues. CDR1 is SGHTA, CDR2 FQGNSA, per germline. The CDR3 protein is CASSLVNYNEQYF. CDR3 DNA: TGTGCCAGCAGCTTAGTCAACTACAATGAGCAGTACTTC.

This clonotype was observed a single time. The chain uses TRBV7-2 and TRBJ1-4; D not resolved. This CDR3 is built from 13 residues. From germline, CDR1 is SGHTA and CDR2 FQGNSA. The V and J ends lost 2 bases and 8 bases respectively, with 9 bases between them. The CDR3 here is CASSLKFQEKLFF. In DNA form, the CDR3 reads TGTGCCAGCAGCTTAAAGTTTCAGGAAAAACTGTTTTTT. The full variable domain, rest sourced from reference TRBV7-2 and TRBJ1-4, is GAGVSQSPSNKVTEKGKDVELRCDPISGHTALYWYRQSLGQGLEFLIYFQGNSAPDKSGLPSDRFSAERTGGSVSTLTIQRTQQEDSAVYLCASSLKFQEKLFFGSGTQLSVL.

This clonotype occurred a few times. V is TRBV20-1 and J is TRBJ1-1; no definite D call. Germline V lookup: CDR1 DFQATT, CDR2 SNEGSKA (reference sequence). The CDR3 consists of 12 residues. V was cut by 3 bases and J by 3 bases, with 8 bases left in between. CDR3 nucleotides: TGCAGTGCTAGGATGACGCACACTGAAGCTTTCTTT. This translates into CSARMTHTEAFF.